A selection of T cell receptor beta chains follows, all from one sample in a study of T cells of healthy individuals. TCRdb re-derived calls from the 5' RACE reads in MiXCR, one entry per CDR3 protein. The profile shows fewer than 75,000 distinct CDR3 sequences, around 15% of them singletons. The receptor source for this set is a human donor in good health. The CDR3 runs from the conserved cysteine through the conserved F or W. Each record gives: J gene, V gene, D gene, clone size, CDR3 protein, CDR3 DNA. A D gene is named only where the DNA matches it firmly. Size is stated for part of the rows, as once, few or many counts, or as a class when the clone is expanded.

>TRBJ2-1|TRBV20-1|TRBD2|-
CSSQRGRSSYNEQFF
TGCAGTTCCCAACGCGGGAGGAGCTCCTACAATGAGCAGTTCTTC
>TRBJ2-1|TRBV6-4|TRBD2|medium-sized
CASSDSTSGGDEQFF
TGTGCCAGCAGTGACTCGACTAGCGGGGGGGACGAGCAGTTCTTC
>TRBJ2-1|TRBV7-3|TRBD2|-
CASSAPGTSGGNEQFF
TGTGCCAGCAGCGCCCCCGGGACTAGCGGGGGAAATGAGCAGTTCTTC
>TRBJ2-7|TRBV7-2|-|many
CASSLLTSRDPYEQYF
TGTGCCAGCAGCCTACTTACGAGTCGGGACCCCTACGAGCAGTACTTC
>TRBJ2-5|TRBV4-3|-|-
CASSLNSGREETQYF
TGCGCCAGCAGTCTAAACAGTGGACGGGAGGAGACCCAGTACTTC
>TRBJ1-5|TRBV6-2/TRBV6-3|TRBD1|-
CASSRPTGSGQPQHF
TGTGCCAGCAGTCGCCCGACAGGGTCAGGGCAGCCCCAGCATTTT
>TRBJ2-5|TRBV25-1|TRBD1|-
CASSAEDRVGFETQYF
TGTGCCAGCAGTGCAGAGGACAGGGTGGGGTTCGAGACCCAGTACTTC
>TRBJ2-2|TRBV5-6|TRBD1|many
CASSLGDRGVYGHHGELFF
TGTGCCAGCAGCTTGGGGGACAGGGGAGTCTATGGGCATCACGGGGAGCTGTTTTTT
>TRBJ2-7|TRBV14|-|many
CASSHDSPYEQYF
TGTGCCAGCAGTCATGACAGCCCCTACGAGCAGTACTTC
>TRBJ2-3|TRBV5-1|-|many
CASSFEGGVDTQYF
TGCGCCAGCAGCTTCGAAGGAGGGGTAGATACGCAGTATTTT
>TRBJ2-1|TRBV4-1|-|many
CASSQDRVGVSYNEQFF
TGCGCCAGCAGCCAAGATAGGGTTGGGGTCTCCTACAATGAGCAGTTCTTC
>TRBJ2-5|TRBV6-5|TRBD2|few
CASSHRGGGRETQYF
TGTGCCAGCAGCCACCGGGGGGGTGGACGAGAGACCCAGTACTTC
>TRBJ2-6|TRBV12-3/TRBV12-4|-|-
CASRATRTGANVLTF
TGTGCCAGCAGGGCCACCCGGACCGGGGCCAACGTCCTGACTTTC
>TRBJ2-3|TRBV7-8|TRBD1|many
CASSLVRRQGTDTQYF
TGTGCCAGCAGCTTAGTTAGGAGACAGGGGACAGATACGCAGTATTTT
>TRBJ2-7|TRBV20-1|-|many
CSASWATGRSYEQYF
TGCAGTGCTAGTTGGGCGACAGGACGCTCCTACGAGCAGTACTTC
>TRBJ2-1|TRBV6-4|-|many
CASSGRLGSMDEQFF
TGTGCCAGCAGTGGTCGACTAGGGTCAATGGATGAGCAGTTCTTC
>TRBJ1-2|TRBV28|TRBD1|-
CATTGAQGYTF
TGTGCCACCACAGGGGCGCAGGGCTACACCTTC
>TRBJ2-3|TRBV4-1|TRBD2|few
CASSQEQRGTDTQYF
TGCGCCAGCAGCCAAGAACAGCGGGGGACAGATACGCAGTATTTT
>TRBJ1-2|TRBV19|TRBD1|many
CASSMKTGRGHYGYTF
TGTGCCAGTAGTATGAAGACGGGGAGGGGGCACTATGGCTACACCTTC
>TRBJ1-4|TRBV25-1|-|few
CASGESGGVNEKLFF
TGTGCCAGCGGCGAGTCCGGGGGGGTGAATGAAAAACTGTTTTTT
>TRBJ2-1|TRBV9|-|many
CASSVSGEQFF
TGTGCCAGCAGCGTATCCGGTGAGCAGTTCTTC
>TRBJ2-1|TRBV7-3|TRBD2|few
CASSFSGSGYNEQFF
TGTGCCAGCAGCTTCAGCGGGAGTGGGTACAATGAGCAGTTCTTC
>TRBJ1-1|TRBV5-4|-|few
CASSLAGTLNTEAFF
TGTGCCAGCAGCTTGGCGGGCACCTTGAACACTGAAGCTTTCTTT
>TRBJ2-1|TRBV4-3|TRBD2|many
CASSQEASGKYNEQFF
TGCGCCAGCAGCCAAGAGGCTAGCGGCAAATACAATGAGCAGTTCTTC
>TRBJ2-5|TRBV6-6|-|few
CASDNHDSPEETQYF
TGTGCCAGCGACAATCATGACTCCCCGGAAGAGACCCAGTACTTC
>TRBJ2-1|TRBV20-1|-|-
CSSFPFRLGREQFF
TGCAGTTCTTTCCCTTTCAGACTTGGGCGTGAGCAGTTCTTC
>TRBJ1-1|TRBV24-1|TRBD1|-
CATSDDRANTEAFF
TGTGCCACCAGTGATGACAGGGCGAACACTGAAGCTTTCTTT
>TRBJ1-4|TRBV5-4|TRBD1|few
CASSLGGGHEKLFF
TGTGCCAGCAGCTTAGGAGGGGGCCACGAAAAACTGTTTTTT
>TRBJ1-3|TRBV7-6|-|few
CASSLAAGRSGNTIYF
TGTGCCAGCAGCTTAGCCGCCGGGCGCTCTGGAAACACCATATATTTT
>TRBJ2-7|TRBV4-1|-|few
CASSQLQGGDEQYF
TGCGCCAGCAGCCAACTACAGGGAGGGGACGAGCAGTACTTC
>TRBJ2-3|TRBV25-1|TRBD2|-
CASGTSGGTQYF
TGTGCCAGCGGGACTAGCGGGGGGACGCAGTATTTT
>TRBJ2-5|TRBV6-1|-|few
CASSQGNF
TGTGCCAGCAGCCAGGGGAACTTC
>TRBJ1-2|TRBV6-6|-|-
CASSYSLGGMGENGYTF
TGTGCCAGCAGTTACTCCCTTGGGGGGATGGGGGAGAATGGCTACACCTTC
>TRBJ1-4|TRBV5-6|TRBD1|-
CASSLGDRGEKLFF
TGTGCCAGCAGCTTGGGAGACAGGGGTGAAAAACTGTTTTTT
>TRBJ2-1|TRBV11-3|-|many
CASSLGQIGEQFF
TGTGCCAGCAGCCTAGGACAGATAGGTGAGCAGTTCTTC
>TRBJ2-6|TRBV11-2|-|many
CASSRPGAVYSGANVLTF
TGTGCCAGCAGCCGACCGGGGGCGGTTTACTCTGGGGCCAACGTCCTGACTTTC
>TRBJ2-1|TRBV24-1|TRBD2|few
CATSDWGVRRGVYNEQFF
TGTGCCACCAGTGATTGGGGCGTGAGGCGGGGGGTCTACAATGAGCAGTTCTTC
>TRBJ1-4|TRBV7-7|-|few
CASSSQSFNEKLFF
TGTGCTAGCAGCTCACAGAGCTTTAATGAAAAACTGTTTTTT
>TRBJ1-1|TRBV29-1|TRBD1|many
CSVQGQAFEAFF
TGCAGCGTCCAGGGACAGGCCTTTGAAGCTTTCTTT
>TRBJ2-7|TRBV20-1|TRBD2|-
CSARDLRTSSYEQYF
TGCAGTGCTAGAGATCTCCGGACTAGCTCCTACGAGCAGTACTTC
>TRBJ1-6|TRBV20-1|-|many
CSVGHGSTAPLHF
TGCAGTGTAGGACACGGGAGTACTGCACCCCTCCACTTT
>TRBJ2-7|TRBV3-1|-|few
CASSLGATYEQYF
TGTGCCAGCAGCCTAGGGGCTACCTACGAGCAGTACTTC
>TRBJ1-6|TRBV15|-|many
CATSTVSQGSPLHF
TGTGCCACCAGCACAGTATCGCAGGGGTCACCCCTCCACTTT
>TRBJ1-2|TRBV20-1|-|many
CSARIRTANYGYTF
TGCAGTGCTAGGATACGGACCGCTAACTATGGCTACACCTTC
>TRBJ2-2|TRBV28|-|many
CASSRLGAGELFF
TGTGCCAGCAGTCGCCTCGGTGCCGGGGAGCTGTTTTTT
>TRBJ2-7|TRBV20-1|-|many
CSARDPGVSYEQYF
TGCAGTGCTAGAGATCCAGGGGTCTCCTACGAGCAGTACTTC
>TRBJ2-3|TRBV19|-|-
CASRDGQMQYF
TGTGCCAGCAGAGATGGACAGATGCAGTATTTT
>TRBJ1-2|TRBV6-4|-|many
CASKGTDEADGYTF
TGTGCCAGCAAAGGGACGGACGAAGCTGATGGCTACACCTTC
>TRBJ2-7|TRBV20-1|TRBD1|few
CSASYWDRTYEQYF
TGCAGTGCTAGCTATTGGGACAGAACCTACGAGCAGTACTTC
>TRBJ2-7|TRBV28|-|few
CASSERGPYEQYF
TGTGCCAGCAGTGAAAGGGGTCCCTACGAGCAGTACTTC
>TRBJ2-5|TRBV20-1|TRBD1|few
CSARDRVLRETQYF
TGCAGTGCTCGGGACAGGGTTTTACGAGAGACCCAGTACTTC
>TRBJ1-6|TRBV20-1|TRBD1|few
CSARPRDRENSPLHF
TGCAGTGCTAGACCCCGGGACAGGGAAAATTCACCCCTCCACTTT
>TRBJ2-7|TRBV6-2/TRBV6-3|TRBD1|-
CASRKQGATYEQYF
TGTGCCAGCAGAAAACAGGGGGCCACCTACGAGCAGTACTTC
>TRBJ1-1|TRBV5-1|-|-
CASSPSSGVRRQVIGTEAFF
TGCGCCAGCAGCCCATCGTCCGGTGTCCGGCGACAGGTAATAGGGACTGAAGCTTTCTTT